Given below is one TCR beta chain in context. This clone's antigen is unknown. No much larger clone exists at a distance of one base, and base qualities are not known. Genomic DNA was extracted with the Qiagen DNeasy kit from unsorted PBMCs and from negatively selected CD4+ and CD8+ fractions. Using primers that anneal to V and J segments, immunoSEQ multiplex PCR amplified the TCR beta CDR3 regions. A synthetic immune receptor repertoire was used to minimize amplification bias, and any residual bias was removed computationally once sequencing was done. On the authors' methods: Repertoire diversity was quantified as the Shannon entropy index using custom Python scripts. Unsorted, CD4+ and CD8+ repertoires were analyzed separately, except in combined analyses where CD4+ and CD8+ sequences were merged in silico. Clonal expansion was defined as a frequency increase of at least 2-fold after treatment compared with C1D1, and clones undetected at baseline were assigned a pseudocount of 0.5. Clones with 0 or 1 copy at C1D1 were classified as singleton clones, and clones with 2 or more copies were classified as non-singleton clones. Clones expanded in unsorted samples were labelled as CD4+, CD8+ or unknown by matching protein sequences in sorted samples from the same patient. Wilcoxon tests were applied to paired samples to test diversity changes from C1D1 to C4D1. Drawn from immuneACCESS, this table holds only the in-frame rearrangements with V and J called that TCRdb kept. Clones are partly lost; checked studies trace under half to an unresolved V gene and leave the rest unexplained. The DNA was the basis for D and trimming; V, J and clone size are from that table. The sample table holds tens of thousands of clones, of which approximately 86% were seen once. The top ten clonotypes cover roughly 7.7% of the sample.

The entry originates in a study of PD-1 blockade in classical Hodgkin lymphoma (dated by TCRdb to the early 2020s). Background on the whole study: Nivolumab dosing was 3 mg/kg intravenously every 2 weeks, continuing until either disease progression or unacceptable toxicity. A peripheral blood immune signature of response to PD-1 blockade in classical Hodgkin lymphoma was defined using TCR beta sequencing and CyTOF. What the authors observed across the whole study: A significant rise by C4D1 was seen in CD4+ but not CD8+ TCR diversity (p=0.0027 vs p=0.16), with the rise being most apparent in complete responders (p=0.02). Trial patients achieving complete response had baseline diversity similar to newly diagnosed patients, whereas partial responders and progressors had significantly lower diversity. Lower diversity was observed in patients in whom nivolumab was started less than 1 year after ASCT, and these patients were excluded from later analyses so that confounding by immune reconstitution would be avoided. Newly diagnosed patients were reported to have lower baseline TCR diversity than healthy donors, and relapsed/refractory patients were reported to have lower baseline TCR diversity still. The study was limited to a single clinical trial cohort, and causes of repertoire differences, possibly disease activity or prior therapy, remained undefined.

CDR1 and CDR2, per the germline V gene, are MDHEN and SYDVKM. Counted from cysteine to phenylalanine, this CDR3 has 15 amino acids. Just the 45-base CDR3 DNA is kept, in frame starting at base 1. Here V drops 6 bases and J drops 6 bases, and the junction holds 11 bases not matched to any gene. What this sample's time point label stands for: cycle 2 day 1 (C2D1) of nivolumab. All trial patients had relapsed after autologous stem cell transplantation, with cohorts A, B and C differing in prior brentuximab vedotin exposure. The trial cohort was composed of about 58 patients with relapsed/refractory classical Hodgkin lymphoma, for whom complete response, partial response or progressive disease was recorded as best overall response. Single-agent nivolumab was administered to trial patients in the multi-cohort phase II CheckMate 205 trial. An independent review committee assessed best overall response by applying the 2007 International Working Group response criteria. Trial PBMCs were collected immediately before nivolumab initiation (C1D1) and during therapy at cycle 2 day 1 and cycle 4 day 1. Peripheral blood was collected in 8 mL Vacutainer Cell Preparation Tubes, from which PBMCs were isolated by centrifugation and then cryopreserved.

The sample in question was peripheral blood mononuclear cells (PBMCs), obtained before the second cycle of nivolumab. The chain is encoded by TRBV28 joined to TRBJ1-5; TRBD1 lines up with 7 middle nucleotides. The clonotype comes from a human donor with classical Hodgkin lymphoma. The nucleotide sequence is TGTGCCAGCAGCGCCCGGACAGGAGGGAGTCAGCCCCAGCATTTT. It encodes CASSARTGGSQPQHF.